This entry describes one T cell receptor beta chain. Its antigen is unidentified. Time point described: pre-treatment baseline. Sampling occurred pretreatment (T0) and at week 3 (W3), after cycle one of checkpoint blockade. Prior systemic cancer therapy, immunosuppressant use and other active malignancies excluded patients. The entry originates in a study of blood T cell dynamics during melanoma immunotherapy. The germline gives CDR1 ENHRY, CDR2 SYGVKD. The CDR3 loop spans 14 amino acids. V was cut by 8 bases and J by 8 bases, with 19 bases left in between. Study results and limitations: Clones driving repertoire changes may be melanoma-specific or general immune activation. At W3, later disease-control patients showed bifurcated PBMC repertoire changes, unlike progressors.

Produced via immunoSEQ multiplex PCR; TCRdb's table is partial and in-frame only. The repertoire consists of about 22,000 clones, with around 92% occurring once and the leading ten covering approximately 1%. The TCR sequence derives from a human donor with melanoma. The sample was blood, taken from a patient treated with checkpoint blockade. The chain employs TRBV10-3 and TRBJ2-1; a weak D match, TRBD2 (5 bases). The CDR3 region has the DNA TGTGCCATCTCTACGGGGAATTCCGTCGATGAGCAGTTCTTC. Protein product: CAISTGNSVDEQFF.